This T cell receptor beta chain was documented in a study of monozygotic twins with cystic fibrosis. TCRdb's copy holds only in-frame clones and misses some; the assay was immunoSEQ multiplex PCR. This sample carries some 30,000 clones, approximately 92% of them seen once, and the ten largest clones take roughly 0.9%. Trimming left V 3 bases short and J 5 bases short, with 21 bases between. Germline V CDR1 and CDR2: SGDLS, YYNGEE. The CDR3 length is 16 residues. This receptor was identified in a girl aged 2 to 10 with cystic fibrosis. The J gene is TRBJ2-7, the V gene TRBV9; a weak D match, TRBD2 (7 bases). Sequencing used blood. CDR3 sequence (DNA): TGTGCCAGCAGCGGCCCTCAGTGGGGGGGGCTTCACGAGCAGTACTTC. Its protein product is CASSGPQWGGLHEQYF.